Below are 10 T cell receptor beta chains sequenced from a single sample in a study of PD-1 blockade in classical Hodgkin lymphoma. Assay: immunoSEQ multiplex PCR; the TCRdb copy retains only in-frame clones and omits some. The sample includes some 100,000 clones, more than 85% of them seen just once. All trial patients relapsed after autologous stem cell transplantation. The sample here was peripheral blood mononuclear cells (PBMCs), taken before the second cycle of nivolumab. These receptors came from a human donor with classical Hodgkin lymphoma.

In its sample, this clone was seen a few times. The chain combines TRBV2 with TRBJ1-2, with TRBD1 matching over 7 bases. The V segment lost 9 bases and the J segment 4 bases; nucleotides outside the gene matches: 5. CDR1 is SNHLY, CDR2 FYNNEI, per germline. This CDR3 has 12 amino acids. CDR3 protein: CARADRIYGYTF. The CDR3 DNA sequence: TGTGCCAGAGCGGACAGGATCTATGGCTACACCTTC.

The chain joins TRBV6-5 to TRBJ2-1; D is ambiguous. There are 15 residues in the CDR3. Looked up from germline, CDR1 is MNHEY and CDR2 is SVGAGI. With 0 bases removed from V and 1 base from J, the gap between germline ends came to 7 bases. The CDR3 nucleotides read TGTGCCAGCAGTTACTCACGACTTTCCTACAATGAGCAGTTCTTC. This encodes CASSYSRLSYNEQFF.

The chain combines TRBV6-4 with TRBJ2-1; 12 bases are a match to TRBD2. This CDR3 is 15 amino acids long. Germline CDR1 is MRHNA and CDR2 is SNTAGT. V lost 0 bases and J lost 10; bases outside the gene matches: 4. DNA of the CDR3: TGTGCCAGCAGTGACTCTCTAGCGGGGGGGCGGGAGCAGTTCTTC. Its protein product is CASSDSLAGGREQFF.

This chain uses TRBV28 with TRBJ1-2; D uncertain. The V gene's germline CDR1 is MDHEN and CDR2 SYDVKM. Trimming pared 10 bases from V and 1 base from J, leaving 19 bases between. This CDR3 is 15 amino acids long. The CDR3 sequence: CATSQRTSINYGYTF. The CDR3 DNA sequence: TGTGCCACTTCACAGCGGACCTCTATTAACTATGGCTACACCTTC.

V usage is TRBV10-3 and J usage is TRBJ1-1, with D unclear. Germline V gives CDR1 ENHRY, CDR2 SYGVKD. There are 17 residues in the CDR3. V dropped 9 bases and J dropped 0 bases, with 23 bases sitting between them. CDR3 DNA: TGTGCCATAAGCGTGGGGTGGGATCGAGGCATGAACACTGAAGCTTTCTTT. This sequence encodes CAISVGWDRGMNTEAFF.

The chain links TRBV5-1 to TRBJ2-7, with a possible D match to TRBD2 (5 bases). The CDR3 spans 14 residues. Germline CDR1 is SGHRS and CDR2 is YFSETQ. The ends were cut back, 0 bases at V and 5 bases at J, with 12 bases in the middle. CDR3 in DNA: TGCGCCAGCAGCTTGGCATGGGAGAGAGACGAGCAGTACTTC. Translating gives CASSLAWERDEQYF. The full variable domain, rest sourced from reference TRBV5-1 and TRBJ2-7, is KAGVTQTPRYLIKTRGQQVTLSCSPISGHRSVSWYQQTPGQGLQFLFEYFSETQRNKGNFPGRFSGRQFSNSRSEMNVSTLELGDSALYLCASSLAWERDEQYFGPGTRLTVT.

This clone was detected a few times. The CDR3 sequence: CASSRDRSRMAFF. The CDR3 DNA reads TGTGCCAGCAGCCGGGACAGGTCCCGGATGGCTTTCTTT. This chain joins TRBV7-3 and TRBJ1-1, with 8 nucleotides matching TRBD1. Germline CDR1 is SGHTA and CDR2 is FQGTGA. The CDR3 contains 13 residues. J lost 11 bases, V lost 5 bases, and 10 bases had no gene match.

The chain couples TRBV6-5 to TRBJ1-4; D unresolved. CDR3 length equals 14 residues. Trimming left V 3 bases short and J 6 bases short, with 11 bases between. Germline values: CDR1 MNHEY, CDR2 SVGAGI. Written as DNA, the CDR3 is TGTGCCAGCAGTTATATCCGGAATGATGAAAAACTGTTTTTT. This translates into CASSYIRNDEKLFF.

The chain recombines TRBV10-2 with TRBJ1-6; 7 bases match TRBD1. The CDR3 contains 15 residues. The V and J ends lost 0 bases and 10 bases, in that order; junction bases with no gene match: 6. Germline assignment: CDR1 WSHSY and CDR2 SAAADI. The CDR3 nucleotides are TGCGCCAGCAGTGAGTCGACAGGGCGGGGATCACCCCTCCACTTT. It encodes CASSESTGRGSPLHF.

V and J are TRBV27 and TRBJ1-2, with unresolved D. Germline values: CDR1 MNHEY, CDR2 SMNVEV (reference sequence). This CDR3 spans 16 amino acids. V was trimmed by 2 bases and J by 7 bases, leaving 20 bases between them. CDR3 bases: TGTGCCAGCAGTTTAACCAGGCAGCCATTCAGCCCTGGCTACACCTTC. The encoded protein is CASSLTRQPFSPGYTF.